What follows are 3 T cell receptor beta chains derived from one specimen sequenced in a study of molecular identifiers for immune sequencing clone quantification. TCRdb reprocessed the PCR reads with MiXCR, giving one entry per CDR3 protein. The sample carries about 640,000 distinct CDR3 sequences, less than 20% recorded once. Input material: naive CD8+ T cells from blood, with Jurkat cell RNA spiked in. Subset here: FACS-sorted CD8+CD4-CCR7+CD45RA+ naive T cells. The receptor set was obtained from a human donor in good health. Some libraries in this study had Jurkat cell RNA spiked in.

This clonotype was seen more than once but under ten times. The gene calls are TRBV12-3 or TRBV12-4 and TRBJ1-5, with 8 nucleotides matching TRBD1. Trimming at V came to 3 bases and at J to 5 bases, leaving 3 bases not matched to a gene. The CDR3 loop spans 14 amino acids. The CDR3 DNA reads TGTGCCAGCAGTTTGGGGACAGGATATCAGCCCCAGCATTTT. Residues: CASSLGTGYQPQHF.

The table lists this clonotype with a few counts. This chain links TRBV4-3 with TRBJ2-7, with D perhaps assigned TRBD1 or TRBD2 (5 bases each). Germline V gene data show CDR1 as LGHNA and CDR2 as YSLEER. Trimming stripped 0 bases from V and 1 base from J, with 13 bases between. CDR3 size: 16 residues. As DNA, the CDR3 is TGCGCCAGCAGCCAAGAAGAGGGGCCGGGGTCCTACGAGCAGTACTTC. Translated: CASSQEEGPGSYEQYF.

As regards this clonotype: This sequence may be a read error, since a much larger clone differs from it by one base. The rearrangement uses TRBV12-3 or TRBV12-4 and TRBJ1-5, with D maybe TRBD1 (6 bases). This CDR3 is built from 14 residues. The V end was cut by 8 bases, the J end by 1 base, with 12 bases between. In nucleotides, the CDR3 is TGTGCCAGCGGTCATGGACAGAGCAATCAGCCCCAGCATTTT. Translated: CASGHGQSNQPQHF.